This passage covers 28 T cell receptor beta chains from one sample sequenced in a study of T cell responses to AZD1222 COVID-19 vaccine. Data came from immunoSEQ multiplex PCR; TCRdb stores just in-frame clones and leaves some out. The sample has 130,000 to 150,000 clones, about nine tenths seen once. Sequences were derived from peripheral blood, sampled on day 0 of AZD1222 vaccination. All receptors come from an adult in good health.

This clone was picked up a small number of times. The chain links TRBV7-9 to TRBJ1-4; 8 positions agree with TRBD1. The CDR3 is 15 amino acids. Germline V lookup: CDR1 SEHNR, CDR2 FQNEAQ (reference sequence). V lost 5 bases, J lost 5 bases, and 7 bases stayed unmatched. The CDR3 DNA reads as TGTGCCAGCAGCCCCCCCGGGACAGGAAATGAAAAACTGTTTTTT. Its protein is CASSPPGTGNEKLFF.

The chain joins TRBV13 to TRBJ2-7; maybe TRBD1 (6 bases). Germline V gives CDR1 PRHDT, CDR2 FYEKMQ (reference sequence). The CDR3 runs 14 residues. With 1 base removed from V and 0 bases from J, the gap between germline ends came to 7 bases. CDR3 nucleotide sequence: TGTGCCAGCAGCTTAGTGGGGGCCTCCTACGAGCAGTACTTC. Encoded protein: CASSLVGASYEQYF.

The rearrangement joins TRBV5-1 to TRBJ1-1, with D perhaps matching TRBD1 (5 bases). The V gene lost 2 bases and the J gene lost 5 bases, with 16 bases spanning the gap. Germline V gene data show CDR1 as SGHRS and CDR2 as YFSETQ. CDR3 size: 15 residues. DNA for the CDR3: TGCGCCAGCAGCTTCTCCGGGGCGCAGAGGACTGAAGCTTTCTTT. It specifies CASSFSGAQRTEAFF.

The chain uses TRBV2 and TRBJ1-2; 7 bases line up with TRBD1. Germline V gene data show CDR1 as SNHLY and CDR2 as FYNNEI. The ends lost 6 bases at V and 8 bases at J; junction bases unmatched: 9. There are 13 residues in the CDR3. The CDR3 is CASRDDRVRGYTF. The CDR3 nucleotides are TGTGCCAGCAGGGACGACAGGGTCCGGGGCTACACCTTC.

The V call is TRBV7-2, the J call TRBJ2-6; 11 bases map to TRBD1. Germline V CDR1 and CDR2: SGHTA, FQGNSA. The CDR3 has 16 residues. Trimming removed 10 bases from V and 2 bases from J; junction bases left unmatched: 7. This CDR3 is CATGGTGGPGANVLTF. CDR3 in DNA: TGTGCCACCGGAGGGACAGGGGGACCTGGGGCCAACGTCCTGACTTTC.

The rearrangement joins TRBV6-5 to TRBJ1-2, with D possibly TRBD1 on 5 matching bases. The V gene's germline CDR1 is MNHEY and CDR2 SVGAGI. V shed 6 bases and J shed 4 bases, with 18 bases lying between them. The CDR3 spans 15 residues. Written as DNA, the CDR3 is TGTGCCAGCAGATTCACGGACTTTCAGGGCTATGGCTACACCTTC. Protein: CASRFTDFQGYGYTF.

V and J are TRBV6-2 or TRBV6-3 and TRBJ2-1, with D possibly being TRBD1 (5 bases). Per the germline V gene, CDR1 is MNHEY and CDR2 is SVGEGT. This CDR3 is 14 amino acids long. Trimming stripped 2 bases from V and 4 bases from J, with 9 bases between. As DNA, the CDR3 is TGTGCCAGCAGTTACAGGGGTCGGTACAATGAGCAGTTCTTC. This sequence encodes CASSYRGRYNEQFF.

J is TRBJ1-6 and V is TRBV5-5, with TRBD1 as a possible D gene (6 bases). Germline V CDR1 and CDR2: SGHKS, YYEKEE (reference sequence). Trimming removed 2 bases at V and 7 bases at J, with 16 bases between. The CDR3 spans 16 residues. The CDR3 reads CASSFPDLGTNSPLHF. The CDR3 DNA reads as TGTGCCAGCAGCTTCCCGGACCTAGGGACAAATTCACCCCTCCACTTT.

The V call is TRBV3-1 (or the pseudogene TRBV3-2), the J call TRBJ2-3; D is uncertain. CDR3 length: 14 residues. V was shortened by 1 base and J by 2 bases, with 7 bases between the two germline ends. Germline CDR1 is LGHDT and CDR2 is YNNKEL (reference sequence). CDR3 sequence reads: CASSQVGFTDTQYF. As DNA, the CDR3 is TGTGCCAGCAGCCAAGTTGGGTTCACAGATACGCAGTATTTT.

The gene calls are TRBV6-2 or TRBV6-3 and TRBJ2-5; the D gene is possibly TRBD1 (6 bases). The CDR3 contains 13 residues. Trimming removed 0 bases at V and 7 bases at J, with 9 bases between. Germline loops: CDR1 MNHEY, CDR2 SVGEGT. CDR3 DNA sequence: TGTGCCAGCAGTTACTCGGCACAGGGGACCCAGTACTTC. It encodes CASSYSAQGTQYF.

The V gene is TRBV6-2 or TRBV6-3, the J gene TRBJ2-5; D ambiguous. V was trimmed by 2 bases and J by 5 bases, leaving 6 bases between them. Per germline, CDR1 MNHEY and CDR2 SVGEGT. The CDR3 has 12 residues. The chain's CDR3 is CASSYTLETQYF. CDR3 in DNA: TGTGCCAGCAGTTACACTTTGGAGACCCAGTACTTC.

This chain uses TRBV10-3 with TRBJ1-2, with D possibly TRBD1 on 5 matching bases. This CDR3 has 13 amino acids. The germline V gene encodes CDR1 ENHRY and CDR2 SYGVKD. Trimming stripped 1 base from V and 8 bases from J, with 11 bases between. The CDR3 DNA follows: TGTGCCATCAGTGAGTACGGGGCAGGCGGCTACACCTTC. Its protein product is CAISEYGAGGYTF.

The chain uses TRBV12-3 or TRBV12-4 and TRBJ1-1, with D hard to call. V lost 9 bases and J 4 bases, leaving 15 bases between the germline ends. This CDR3 has 13 amino acids. CDR3 bases: TGTGCCAGTTCTTTCACGGAGGGCACTGAAGCTTTCTTT. It codes for CASSFTEGTEAFF.

V is TRBV7-8 and J is TRBJ1-4, with a weak D call TRBD1 (5 bases). The CDR3 consists of 16 residues. Germline CDR1 is SGHVS and CDR2 is FQNEAQ. With 2 bases removed from V and 0 bases from J, the gap between germline ends came to 10 bases. This CDR3 is CASSLTRGATNEKLFF. In nucleotides, the CDR3 is TGTGCCAGCAGCTTAACCCGAGGGGCAACTAATGAAAAACTGTTTTTT.

This chain uses TRBV11-1 with TRBJ2-1, with D perhaps TRBD1 (6 bases). Germline loops: CDR1 SGHAT, CDR2 FQDESV (reference sequence). The CDR3 consists of 16 residues. Trimming removed 6 bases from V and 1 base from J, with 16 bases in between. The CDR3 region is CASRPPGHLSYNEQFF. The CDR3 coding sequence is TGTGCCAGCAGGCCCCCGGGACATCTATCCTACAATGAGCAGTTCTTC. The whole variable domain, filled in from reference TRBV11-1 and TRBJ2-1, reads EAEVAQSPRYKITEKSQAVAFWCDPISGHATLYWYRQILGQGPELLVQFQDESVVDDSQLPKDRFSAERLKGVDSTLKIQPAELGDSAMYLCASRPPGHLSYNEQFFGPGTRLTVL.

This chain joins TRBV2 and TRBJ1-5; 11 positions match TRBD1. The CDR3 covers 14 residues. Germline-derived CDR1 and CDR2 are SNHLY and FYNNEI. The ends lost 5 bases at V and 8 bases at J; junction bases unmatched: 5. The CDR3 reads CASSTGQGGEPQHF. CDR3 DNA: TGTGCCAGCAGTACGGGACAGGGGGGGGAGCCCCAGCATTTT.

The chain is built from TRBV6-2 or TRBV6-3 and TRBJ1-5; D unclear. Trimming took 0 bases from V and 4 from J, leaving 25 bases between them. Per the germline V gene, CDR1 is MNHEY and CDR2 is SVGEGT. This CDR3 has 20 residues. The CDR3 sequence: CASSYSDSPGNPHLNQPQHF. CDR3 nucleotide sequence: TGTGCCAGCAGTTACTCGGATTCCCCGGGGAACCCTCACTTAAATCAGCCCCAGCATTTT.

This chain uses TRBV4-1 with TRBJ2-7; weak D call: TRBD1 (5 bases). With 4 bases removed from V and 0 bases from J, the gap between germline ends came to 10 bases. CDR1 is MGHRA and CDR2 is YSYEKL in the germline V gene. The CDR3 is made up of 14 amino acids. CDR3 in DNA: TGCGCCAGCAGCCGACAGACCAGCTCCTACGAGCAGTACTTC. Protein sequence: CASSRQTSSYEQYF.

The CDR3 loop is CASTRDRGTYEQYF. The CDR3 DNA is TGTGCCAGCACCCGGGACAGGGGGACCTACGAGCAGTACTTC. V usage is TRBV7-3 and J usage is TRBJ2-7, with 11 bases aligning to TRBD1. CDR3 length equals 14 residues. The V and J ends lost 7 bases and 2 bases, in that order; junction bases with no gene match: 4. CDR1 is SGHTA and CDR2 is FQGTGA in the germline V gene.

The rearrangement links TRBV9 to TRBJ2-2; TRBD1 might be the D (5 bases). The germline CDR1 and CDR2 sequences are SGDLS and YYNGEE. V was pared by 4 bases and J by 6 bases, with 16 bases between. This CDR3 comprises 15 residues. CDR3 bases: TGTGCCAGCAGCCCCCGCAGGGCGGTCGCCGGGGAGCTGTTTTTT. This encodes CASSPRRAVAGELFF.

The rearrangement links TRBV10-1 to TRBJ2-2, with TRBD1 matching 9 bases. Germline V gene data show CDR1 as WNHNN and CDR2 as SYGVQD (reference sequence). CDR3 length: 19 residues. V trimming: 4 bases; J trimming: 4 bases; junction bases outside the gene matches: 16. The CDR3 DNA follows: TGCGCCAGCAGTGGGAGGAAGCACAGGGGGCTGCGAGGCACCGGGGAGCTGTTTTTT. Its protein product is CASSGRKHRGLRGTGELFF.

The V call is TRBV11-1, the J call TRBJ2-3; 8 bases fit TRBD1. Trimming removed 9 bases from V and 0 bases from J; junction bases left unmatched: 2. Germline CDR1 and CDR2: SGHAT and FQDESV (reference sequence). The CDR3 extends over 13 amino acids. The CDR3 is CASRQGSTDTQYF. For the CDR3, the DNA is TGTGCCAGTCGACAGGGGAGCACAGATACGCAGTATTTT.

V and J are TRBV7-2 and TRBJ2-3, with 12 positions matching TRBD2. The J segment lost 0 bases and the V segment lost 5 bases, leaving 6 bases of the junction unmatched. This CDR3 has 17 amino acids. Germline CDR1 SGHTA, CDR2 FQGNSA. The CDR3 DNA reads as TGTGCCAGCAGCAAGACTAGCGGGGGTCCTAGCACAGATACGCAGTATTTT. Its protein is CASSKTSGGPSTDTQYF. The whole variable domain, filled in from reference TRBV7-2 and TRBJ2-3, reads GAGVSQSPSNKVTEKGKDVELRCDPISGHTALYWYRQSLGQGLEFLIYFQGNSAPDKSGLPSDRFSAERTGGSVSTLTIQRTQQEDSAVYLCASSKTSGGPSTDTQYFGPGTRLTVL.

The chain couples TRBV7-9 to TRBJ2-1, with TRBD1 as a possible D gene (6 bases). Trimming removed 3 bases at V and 7 bases at J, with 16 bases between. CDR1 and CDR2 (germline): SEHNR, FQNEAQ (reference sequence). The length of the CDR3 is 15 residues. CDR3 residues: CASSLTGSLGNEQFF. CDR3 bases: TGTGCCAGCAGCTTGACAGGCAGTCTAGGGAATGAGCAGTTCTTC.

The V gene is TRBV3-1 (or the pseudogene TRBV3-2), the J gene TRBJ1-4; 7 nucleotides line up with TRBD1. Per the germline V gene, CDR1 is LGHDT and CDR2 is YNNKEL (reference sequence). The trim removed 4 bases at V and 4 bases at J, leaving 3 bases unmatched. The CDR3 covers 14 residues. The CDR3 loop reads CASSRDSFNEKLFF. CDR3 nucleotide sequence: TGTGCCAGCAGCCGGGACAGTTTTAATGAAAAACTGTTTTTT.

The table lists this clone with a few counts. The V and J genes are TRBV7-9 and TRBJ1-1, with D tentatively TRBD1 (6 bases). V was trimmed by 1 base and J by 8 bases, leaving 11 bases between them. CDR1 and CDR2 from the germline V gene are SEHNR and FQNEAQ (reference sequence). CDR3 size: 13 residues. In nucleotides, the CDR3 is TGTGCCAGCAGCTTAGAGCCGCAGGGGGAAGCTTTCTTT. Translating gives CASSLEPQGEAFF.

The chain couples TRBV21-1 to TRBJ1-1; the table's TRBD1 call for D was not verified on the DNA. TRBV21-1 is shown as a pseudogene. CDR3 length: 18 amino acids. This CDR3 reads CASSTPFRPAQGTVKTFF. CDR3 nucleotides: TGTGCCAGCAGCACCCCATTCCGACCCGCACAGGGGACGGTGAAAACTTTCTTT.

This rearrangement joins TRBV28 to TRBJ1-4, with D perhaps matching TRBD1 (6 bases). The CDR3 is 15 residues long. V was shortened by 6 bases and J by 8 bases, with 19 bases between the two germline ends. Germline lookup yields CDR1 MDHEN and CDR2 SYDVKM. DNA for the CDR3: TGTGCCAGCAGCTCGACGGCAGGGGAAAGAGAAAAACTGTTTTTT. Amino acid sequence: CASSSTAGEREKLFF. Looking up the rest from reference TRBV28 and TRBJ1-4 gives the full variable domain: DVKVTQSSRYLVKRTGEKVFLECVQDMDHENMFWYRQDPGLGLRLIYFSYDVKMKEKGDIPEGYSVSREKKERFSLILESASTNQTSMYLCASSSTAGEREKLFFGSGTQLSVL.